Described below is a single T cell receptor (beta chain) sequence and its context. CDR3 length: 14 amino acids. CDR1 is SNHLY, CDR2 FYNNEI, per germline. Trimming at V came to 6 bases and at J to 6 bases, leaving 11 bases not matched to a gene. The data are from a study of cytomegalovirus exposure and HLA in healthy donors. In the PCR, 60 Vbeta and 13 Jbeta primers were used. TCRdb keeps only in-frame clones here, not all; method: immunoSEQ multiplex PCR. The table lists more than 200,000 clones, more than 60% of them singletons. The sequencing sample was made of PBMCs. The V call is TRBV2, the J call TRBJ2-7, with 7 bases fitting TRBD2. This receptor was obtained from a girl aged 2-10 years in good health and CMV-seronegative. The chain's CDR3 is CASSRPGLVTEQYF. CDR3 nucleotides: TGTGCCAGCAGCCGACCCGGACTAGTTACCGAGCAGTACTTC.